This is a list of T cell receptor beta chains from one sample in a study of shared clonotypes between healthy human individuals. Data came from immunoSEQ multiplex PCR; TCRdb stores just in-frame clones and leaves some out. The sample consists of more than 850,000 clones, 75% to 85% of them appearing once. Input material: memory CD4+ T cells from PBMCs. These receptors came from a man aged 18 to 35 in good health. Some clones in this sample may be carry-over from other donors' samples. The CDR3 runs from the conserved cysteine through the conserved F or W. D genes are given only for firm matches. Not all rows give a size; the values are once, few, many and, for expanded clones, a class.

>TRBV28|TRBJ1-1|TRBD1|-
TGTGCCAGCAGACAATTCCCGGGACAGGGGAACACTGAAGCTTTCTTT
CASRQFPGQGNTEAFF
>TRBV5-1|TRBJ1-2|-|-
TGCGCCAGCAGCTCGGGGGGCCGAGGGAGGTATGGCTACACCTTC
CASSSGGRGRYGYTF
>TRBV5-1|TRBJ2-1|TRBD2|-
TGCGCCAGCAGCTTCATTAGCGGGGTGGACTACAATGAGCAGTTCTTC
CASSFISGVDYNEQFF
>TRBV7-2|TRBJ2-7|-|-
TGTGCCACCCAGCAAACCTCGAATCACTACGAGCAGTACTTC
CATQQTSNHYEQYF
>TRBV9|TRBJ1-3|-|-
TGTGCCAGCAGCGTAGCACAGACGGGAAACACCATATATTTT
CASSVAQTGNTIYF
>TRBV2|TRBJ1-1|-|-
TGTGCCAGCAGTGAAGCAGGGGAACAACGACGGGCTTTCTTT
CASSEAGEQRRAFF
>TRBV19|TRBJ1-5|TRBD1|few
TGTGCCAGTACCTCGACAGGGAATAGCAATCAGCCCCAGCATTTT
CASTSTGNSNQPQHF
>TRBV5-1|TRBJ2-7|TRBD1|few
TGCGCCAGCAGTTCCGGGACAGGGAACTACGAGCAGTACTTC
CASSSGTGNYEQYF
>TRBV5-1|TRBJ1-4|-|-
TGCGCCAGCAGCTTGCGGCAGGGAGGAGAAAAACTGTTTTTT
CASSLRQGGEKLFF
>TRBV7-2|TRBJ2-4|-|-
TGTGCCAGCAGCTTAGAAGGTTGGGGGCGGGACATTCAGTACTTC
CASSLEGWGRDIQYF
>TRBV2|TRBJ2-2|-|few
TGTGCCAGCCAGACAGAAAACACCGGGGAGCTGTTTTTT
CASQTENTGELFF
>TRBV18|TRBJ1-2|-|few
TGTGCCAGCTCACCATCCGGGACACCCGGCTACACCTTC
CASSPSGTPGYTF
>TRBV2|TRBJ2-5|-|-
TGTGCCAGCAGTGAATATGAGCGCGAGACCCAGTACTTC
CASSEYERETQYF
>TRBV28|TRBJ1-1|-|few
TGTGCCAGCAGTTTGTATGAAGGAACTGAAGCTTTCTTT
CASSLYEGTEAFF
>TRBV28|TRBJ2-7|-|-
TGTGCCAGCAGTTTAACCGGGCTACCCTACGAGCAGTACTTC
CASSLTGLPYEQYF
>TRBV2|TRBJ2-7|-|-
TGTGCCAGCAGTTCAGACAGAAACGAGCAGTACTTC
CASSSDRNEQYF
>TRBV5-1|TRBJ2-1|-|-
TGCGCCAGCAGCTTGGCCTCGGGGATTTCCTACAATGAGCAGTTCTTC
CASSLASGISYNEQFF
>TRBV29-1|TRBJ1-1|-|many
TGCAGCGTTGCGTTTTCAGGGAATGGGAGAGCTTTCTTT
CSVAFSGNGRAFF
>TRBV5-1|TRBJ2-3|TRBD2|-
TGCGCCAGCAGCTTGGCCACACTAGCGGGAGGGGCAGATACGCAGTATTTT
CASSLATLAGGADTQYF
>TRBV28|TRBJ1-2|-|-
TGTGCCAGCAGACCCGGACAGAGAGACTATGGCTACACCTTC
CASRPGQRDYGYTF
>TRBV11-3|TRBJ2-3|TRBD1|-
TGTGCCAGCAGCTCGGACAGGACAGATACGCAGTATTTT
CASSSDRTDTQYF
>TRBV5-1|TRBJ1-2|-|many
TGCGCCAGCAGCTTTTTAGGGGGAGATGGCTACACCTTC
CASSFLGGDGYTF
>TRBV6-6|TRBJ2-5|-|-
TGTGCCAGCAGTTCAATAGCGAGGGGAGAGACCCAGTACTTC
CASSSIARGETQYF
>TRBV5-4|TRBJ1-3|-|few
TGTGCCAGCAGCTCCCTCACCGGGGAGAGCTCTGGAAACACCATATATTTT
CASSSLTGESSGNTIYF
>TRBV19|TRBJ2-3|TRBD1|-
TGTGCCAGTAGGGGACAGGGAGGTTTTGTGGCAGATACGCAGTATTTT
CASRGQGGFVADTQYF
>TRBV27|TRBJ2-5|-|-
TGTGCCAGCAGTTTAATGGCAGCGAGGGAGACCCAGTACTTC
CASSLMAARETQYF
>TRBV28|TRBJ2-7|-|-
TGTGCCAGCAGTTTATCGGGGAAAGGTACCTACGAGCAGTACTTC
CASSLSGKGTYEQYF
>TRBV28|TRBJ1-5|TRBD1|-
TGTGCCAGCAGTTTAGAAAGGGGGCGCGGTCAGCCCCAGCATTTT
CASSLERGRGQPQHF
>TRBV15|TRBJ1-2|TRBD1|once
TGTGCCACCAGCAGAGACAGGGGGAACTATGGCTACACCTTC
CATSRDRGNYGYTF
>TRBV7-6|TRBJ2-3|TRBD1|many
TGTGCCACCGCTGAGGGACAGGGCACAGATACGCAGTATTTT
CATAEGQGTDTQYF
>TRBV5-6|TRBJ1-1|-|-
TGTGCCAGCAGCTTCCCTCGGGCGTCTGAAGCTTTCTTT
CASSFPRASEAFF
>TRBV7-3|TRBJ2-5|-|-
TGTGCCAGCAGCTTAGGATCTAGCAGAGAGACCCAGTACTTC
CASSLGSSRETQYF
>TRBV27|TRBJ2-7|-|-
TGTGCCAGCAGTTTTGGGGGGCGCCTAATCAACGAGCAGTACTTC
CASSFGGRLINEQYF
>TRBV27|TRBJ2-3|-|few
TGTGCCAGCAGCGGGATGCTTGGAGATACGCAGTATTTT
CASSGMLGDTQYF
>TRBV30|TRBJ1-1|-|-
TGTGCCTGGACTCCCAGGGTGATAGCCGCCACTGAAGCTTTCTTT
CAWTPRVIAATEAFF